This section outlines one T cell receptor beta chain sequence together with its context. These data originate in a study of CD8 T cells in Susac syndrome. The CDR3 runs to 16 residues. The ends were cut back, 5 bases at V and 1 base at J, with 16 bases in the middle. The RNA, about 0.45 to 1 ug, was put through reverse transcription using random hexamers. Amplification of TCR beta CDR3 was carried out by immunoSEQ multiplex PCR, which covered 54 Vbeta and 13 Jbeta segments. TCRdb analysed the immunoSEQ multiplex PCR reads with MiXCR anew, one entry per CDR3 protein. The sample carries around 110,000 distinct CDR3 sequences, approximately 96% recorded once.

The chain employs TRBV12-3 or TRBV12-4 and TRBJ2-3; no reliable D call. The TCR comes from a human donor with Susac syndrome. The sample consisted of CD4+ T cells from PBMCs. As DNA, the CDR3 is TGTGCCAGCAGTCCCCAGCCCCAAGGCGGCACAGATACGCAGTATTTT. Translating it yields CASSPQPQGGTDTQYF.